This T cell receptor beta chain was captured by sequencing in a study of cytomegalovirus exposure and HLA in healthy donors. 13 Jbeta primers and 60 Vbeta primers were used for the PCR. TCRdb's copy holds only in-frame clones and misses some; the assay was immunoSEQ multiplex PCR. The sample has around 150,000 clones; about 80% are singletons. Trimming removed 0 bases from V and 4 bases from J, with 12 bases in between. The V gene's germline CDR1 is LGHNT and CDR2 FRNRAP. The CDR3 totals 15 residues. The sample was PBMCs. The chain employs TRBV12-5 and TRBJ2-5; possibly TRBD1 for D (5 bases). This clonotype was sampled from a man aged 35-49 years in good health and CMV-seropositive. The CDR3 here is CASGLVWGVGETQYF. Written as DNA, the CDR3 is TGTGCTAGTGGTTTGGTATGGGGCGTAGGAGAGACCCAGTACTTC.